This is a list of T cell receptor beta chains from one sample in a study of tumor-infiltrating lymphocytes in primary liver carcinoma. TCRdb passed the multiplex PCR reads through MiXCR, listing each CDR3 protein once. Of about 130,000 distinct CDR3 sequences detected, 64% appear once; the ten largest clones hold 8.4%. Sequenced input: liver tumor tissue from sampling region 3. The origin of the receptors is a woman aged 60-75 years with primary liver carcinoma and hepatitis B virus infection. CDR3s include the opening cysteine and the closing phenylalanine or tryptophan. The order of the fields is CDR3 DNA, CDR3 protein, D gene, clone size, V gene, J gene. A D gene is named only where the DNA matches it firmly. Not all rows give a size; the values are once, few, many and, for expanded clones, a class.

CDR3nt: TGCGCCAGCAGACCTAACATTAGGCCCCAGCTTGGCCACTTT
CDR3aa: CASRPNIRPQLGHF
d_gene: NA
abundance: NA
v_gene: TRBV10-1
j_gene: TRBJ1-6

CDR3nt: TGTGCCTGGAGTGTAGCGGGGGGAGGACACTACACCTTC
CDR3aa: CAWSVAGGGHYTF
d_gene: NA
abundance: NA
v_gene: TRBV30
j_gene: TRBJ1-2

CDR3nt: TGTGCCAGCAGCCCACATCGGCACGGACACCTTCGCTTTTGGGTCTATGAGGCTTTCTTT
CDR3aa: CASSPHRHGHLRFWVYEAFF
d_gene: NA
abundance: NA
v_gene: TRBV11-2
j_gene: TRBJ1-1

CDR3nt: TGTGCCGTCGACCAAGGGGGGAAGAGGGGGAAAATCAATGAGGAGTTCTTC
CDR3aa: CAVDQGGKRGKINEEFF
d_gene: NA
abundance: NA
v_gene: TRBV10-3
j_gene: TRBJ2-1

CDR3nt: TGCAGCGGCGGGGACAGGGGGCCTGCTGGCTACACCTTC
CDR3aa: CSGGDRGPAGYTF
d_gene: TRBD1
abundance: many
v_gene: TRBV29-1
j_gene: TRBJ1-2

CDR3nt: TGTGCCACCAGGCTGGGCACTTCCCACGAGCAGTACTTC
CDR3aa: CATRLGTSHEQYF
d_gene: NA
abundance: NA
v_gene: TRBV28
j_gene: TRBJ2-7

CDR3nt: TGTGCCAGCAGGCTTCCAGATACGCAGTATTTT
CDR3aa: CASRLPDTQYF
d_gene: NA
abundance: NA
v_gene: TRBV7-9
j_gene: TRBJ2-3

CDR3nt: TGTGCCAGCAGCTACAGCCCGGGACAGCCCCAGCATTTT
CDR3aa: CASSYSPGQPQHF
d_gene: NA
abundance: medium-sized
v_gene: TRBV11-2
j_gene: TRBJ1-5

CDR3nt: TGCAGCCTTGAACGGGCTAACGGGAGCTCCTACAATGAGCAGTTCTTC
CDR3aa: CSLERANGSSYNEQFF
d_gene: NA
abundance: NA
v_gene: TRBV29-1
j_gene: TRBJ2-1

CDR3nt: TGCGCCAGCATCCCCCCCACCACAGATACGCAGTATTTT
CDR3aa: CASIPPTTDTQYF
d_gene: NA
abundance: NA
v_gene: TRBV5-1
j_gene: TRBJ2-3